Presented here are 10 T cell receptor beta chains from one specimen sequenced in a study of identical twins. In TCRdb, the 5' RACE reads were re-called with MiXCR into one record per CDR3 protein. The sample lists about 530,000 distinct CDR3 sequences, around 22% occurring once. The same sample was also used in a study of yellow fever vaccine responses in identical twins.

The source material was CD4+ T cells sorted from blood. The receptors originated from a young woman in good health.

The chain uses TRBV5-5 and TRBJ2-4; D is possibly TRBD2 (6 bases). This CDR3 has 16 amino acids. Germline assignment: CDR1 SGHKS and CDR2 YYEKEE (reference sequence). Deletions cut 3 bases from V and 6 bases from J, with 19 bases between. CDR3 sequence (DNA): TGTGCCAGCAGCTCATATGTTCCGATGCGGGGAAACATTCAGTACTTC. Its translation is CASSSYVPMRGNIQYF. The whole variable domain, remainder taken from reference TRBV5-5 and TRBJ2-4, is DAGVTQSPTHLIKTRGQQVTLRCSPISGHKSVSWYQQVLGQGPQFIFQYYEKEERGRGNFPDRFSARQFPNYSSELNVNALLLGDSALYLCASSSYVPMRGNIQYFGAGTRLSVL.

The rearrangement joins TRBV6-2 or TRBV6-3 to TRBJ2-1, with TRBD2 matching over 10 bases. Germline trimming cut 6 bases from V and 8 bases from J; bases unmatched to any gene: 25. The CDR3 spans 20 residues. The germline gives CDR1 MNHEY, CDR2 SVGEGT. The CDR3 DNA is TGTGCCAGCAGGGCCAAGGGGGCTATGAGGAGCGGGAGGGCCGTCGATGAGCAGTTCTTC. Translating gives CASRAKGAMRSGRAVDEQFF.

There are a few counts of this clonotype. The J gene is TRBJ2-2, the V gene TRBV20-1, with 7 bases aligning to TRBD2. CDR1 and CDR2 (germline): DFQATT, SNEGSKA (reference sequence). The CDR3 spans 14 residues. The V gene end was trimmed by 3 bases and the J gene end by 4 bases; junction bases not matched to a gene: 5. The CDR3, as DNA: TGCAGTGCTAGCTTAGCGGGCCCCACCGGGGAGCTGTTTTTT. Translating gives CSASLAGPTGELFF.

This chain joins TRBV6-4 and TRBJ2-7, with D possibly being TRBD2 (6 bases). Trimming cost V 0 bases and J 2 bases, with 17 bases left between them. The CDR3 consists of 17 residues. Germline V CDR1 and CDR2: MRHNA, SNTAGT. CDR3 nucleotide sequence: TGTGCCAGCAGTGACTCGTTGGGGCTAGCGAGACCCTACGAGCAGTACGTC. Translation gives CASSDSLGLARPYEQYV.

The gene calls are TRBV29-1 and TRBJ2-7, with 9 positions matching TRBD2. The CDR3 runs 13 residues. Trimming cost V 5 bases and J 6 bases; bases outside gene matches: 8. Germline-derived CDR1 and CDR2 are SQVTM and ANQGSEA. This CDR3 reads CSVPAGGPTEQYF. Written as DNA, the CDR3 is TGCAGCGTTCCAGCGGGAGGCCCCACCGAGCAGTACTTC.

The V call is TRBV28, the J call TRBJ2-7; 11 bases are shared with TRBD1. V dropped 5 bases and J dropped 9; count of bases not matched to a gene: 15. CDR3 length: 16 residues. Germline lookup yields CDR1 MDHEN and CDR2 SYDVKM. CDR3 sequence (DNA): TGTGCCAGCAGTCCCTACCCCCGGGACAGGGGGAGAGTGCAGTACTTC. As protein: CASSPYPRDRGRVQYF.

The rearrangement links TRBV4-1 to TRBJ1-3; D unresolved. The V and J ends lost 2 bases and 4 bases respectively, with 15 bases between them. The germline gives CDR1 MGHRA, CDR2 YSYEKL. The CDR3 spans 16 residues. The CDR3 loop is CASSQYRTLTGNTIYF. The DNA for the CDR3 is TGCGCCAGCAGCCAATATCGAACACTTACCGGAAACACCATATATTTT.

V is TRBV24-1 and J is TRBJ2-5, with 8 bases that match TRBD1. Germline values: CDR1 KGHDR, CDR2 SFDVKD. There are 15 residues in the CDR3. The junction had 7 bases not matched to a gene; V was cut back by 3 bases and J by 5 bases. The CDR3 region has the DNA TGTGCCACCAGTGATCCGGACAGGGCGGAGGAGACCCAGTACTTC. Translating gives CATSDPDRAEETQYF.

This chain links TRBV27 with TRBJ1-1; D unclear. V dropped 4 bases and J dropped 2 bases, with 11 bases sitting between them. Per the germline V gene, CDR1 is MNHEY and CDR2 is SMNVEV (reference sequence). This CDR3 is 14 amino acids long. CDR3 coding DNA: TGTGCCAGCAGTTCCATCAGTGTTAACACTGAAGCTTTCTTT. Translating gives CASSSISVNTEAFF.

This clonotype was detected a few times. V usage is TRBV5-8 and J usage is TRBJ2-7; D is ambiguous. This CDR3 region has 13 residues. Trimming pared 9 bases from V and 0 bases from J, leaving 13 bases between. Germline V lookup: CDR1 SGHTS, CDR2 YDEGEE. The CDR3 here is CATKDQPSYEQYF. In DNA, the CDR3 is TGTGCCACCAAAGACCAGCCCTCCTACGAGCAGTACTTC.